The entry below describes one TCR beta chain. This receptor's antigen is unknown. Base qualities were left out, and no much larger clone turns up one base away. V is cut by 8 bases and J by 4 bases, and the space between the germline ends is 22 bases. The CDR3 spans 16 residues, from the cysteine through the phenylalanine. Just the 48-base CDR3 DNA is kept, in frame starting at base 1. In the germline V gene, CDR1 corresponds to MNHNS and CDR2 to SASEGT. Libraries were made using PCR. The sample was run on an Illumina HiSeq 2500. TCR libraries were prepared with molecular barcoding, using unique molecular identifiers to normalize TCRbeta repertoire quantification. TCRdb reworked the public reads: Q25 trimming with fastp, MiXCR clone assembly, productive beta chains retained. Identical CDR3 proteins give one entry, which carries the most common genes and DNA. The sample table holds about 980,000 distinct CDR3 sequences, of which around 30% were seen once. The top ten constitute over 25% of the sample.

What this sample's treatment or condition label stands for: allogeneic hematopoietic cell transplantation with graft depleted of TCRalphabeta T cells and CD19 B cells. The children who served as transplant recipients had been given grafts of TCRalphabeta/CD19-depleted allogeneic hematopoietic cells. This entry belongs to a study of T-cell reconstitution after alpha-beta-depleted transplantation in children (TCRdb year 2016). In the study overall: Using TCR repertoire profiling, the study quantitatively followed how T-cell immune reconstitution unfolded in children after TCRalphabeta/CD19-depleted allogeneic hematopoietic cell transplantation. Points the paper makes about the study in general: Apparently early alphabetaT-cell count recovery about two months after transplant reportedly relied on only several hundred rapidly expanded clones derived from non-depleted graft cells. In some patients, the high TCRbeta diversity seen at day 60 was put down to recipient T cells and intrathymic progenitors that had survived conditioning. Hyperexpanded clone frequencies declined over subsequent months; after one year, T-cell counts and TCRbeta diversity were mostly attributed to newly produced T cells.

This chain is built from TRBV6-1 and TRBJ2-3; no D gene call is confident. The source was PBMCs, mostly from graft donor cells, collected 360 days after TCRalphabeta/CD19-depleted stem cell transplant. The TCR was taken from a boy less than two years old who had a stem cell transplant for SCID, so the T cells may come from the graft donor. The base sequence is TGTGCCAGCCTTCCTCAGGTTGTCCTTGAGGCAGATACGCAGTATTTT. Translated, this is CASLPQVVLEADTQYF.